The 16 T cell receptor beta chains below were found in one sample sequenced in a study of blood T cell repertoires in COVID-19. Using immunoSEQ multiplex PCR, the repertoire was profiled, and TCRdb retains in-frame clones only, with some absent. The profile shows around 480,000 clones, roughly 87% of them singletons. Sequencing was done on a sample of PBMCs or T cells enriched from blood (not recorded which). These receptors were taken from a woman aged 18-35 years who had recovered from COVID-19.

This chain links TRBV12-5 with TRBJ2-3; D is unresolved. Trimming stripped 2 bases from V and 5 bases from J, with 8 bases between. This CDR3 comprises 13 residues. CDR1 and CDR2 (germline): LGHNT, FRNRAP. This chain's CDR3 is CASGLSYRDTQYF. The CDR3 region has the DNA TGTGCTAGTGGTTTGTCATATAGAGATACGCAGTATTTT.

The V call is TRBV29-1, the J call TRBJ1-2; a possible D gene is TRBD1 (5 bases). This CDR3 has 12 residues. Germline values: CDR1 SQVTM, CDR2 ANQGSEA. Trimming removed 7 bases at V and 4 bases at J, with 13 bases between. Here the CDR3 reads CSAQEGSYGYTF. For the CDR3, the DNA is TGCAGCGCCCAGGAGGGGAGCTATGGCTACACCTTC. Complete variable domain (other parts from reference TRBV29-1 and TRBJ1-2): SAVISQKPSRDICQRGTSLTIQCQVDSQVTMMFWYRQQPGQSLTLIATANQGSEATYESGFVIDKFPISRPNLTFSTLTVSNMSPEDSSIYLCSAQEGSYGYTFGSGTRLTVV.

The V and J genes are TRBV5-4 and TRBJ2-5, with D possibly being TRBD2 (5 bases). V was pared by 5 bases and J by 1 base, with 15 bases between. The CDR3 has 15 residues. Germline V gene lookup returns CDR1 SGHNT and CDR2 YYREEE (reference sequence). The CDR3 here is CASRPGIHSQETQYF. CDR3 DNA sequence: TGTGCCAGCAGGCCGGGAATCCACTCCCAAGAGACCCAGTACTTC.

V is TRBV3-1 (or the pseudogene TRBV3-2) and J is TRBJ2-6; TRBD1 agrees at 10 bases. With 3 bases clipped from V and 4 bases from J, the junction kept 12 bases outside the gene matches. The length of the CDR3 is 19 residues. The germline CDR1 and CDR2 sequences are LGHDT and YNNKEL (reference sequence). In DNA form, the CDR3 reads TGTGCCAGCAGCCACCCTCCGGGACAGGGGATTTCAGGGGCCAACGTCCTGACTTTC. It is translated as CASSHPPGQGISGANVLTF.

The gene calls are TRBV5-1 and TRBJ1-5; no firm D call. The ends were cut back, 7 bases at V and 2 bases at J, with 22 bases in the middle. Per germline, CDR1 SGHRS and CDR2 YFSETQ. The CDR3 runs to 17 residues. The CDR3 protein is CASSKPRERRGNQPQHF. The CDR3 nucleotides read TGCGCCAGCTCCAAACCCCGGGAGCGGAGGGGCAATCAGCCCCAGCATTTT. The full variable domain, rest sourced from reference TRBV5-1 and TRBJ1-5, is KAGVTQTPRYLIKTRGQQVTLSCSPISGHRSVSWYQQTPGQGLQFLFEYFSETQRNKGNFPGRFSGRQFSNSRSEMNVSTLELGDSALYLCASSKPRERRGNQPQHFGDGTRLSIL.

The J gene is TRBJ1-1, the V gene TRBV7-9; possible D gene TRBD1, 6 bases. Germline V gene lookup returns CDR1 SEHNR and CDR2 FQNEAQ (reference sequence). The CDR3 loop spans 15 amino acids. V dropped 6 bases and J dropped 2 bases, with 16 bases sitting between them. CDR3 DNA sequence: TGTGCCAGCAGGGACCGGGGACAACTAAACACTGAAGCTTTCTTT. Its protein is CASRDRGQLNTEAFF.

J is TRBJ1-1 and V is TRBV7-9; D perhaps matches TRBD1 (6 bases). This CDR3 has 14 residues. Germline lookup yields CDR1 SEHNR and CDR2 FQNEAQ (reference sequence). V lost 6 bases and J 4 bases, leaving 15 bases between the germline ends. CDR3 DNA: TGTGCCAGCAGTTCACAGGGAGGGACCACTGAAGCTTTCTTT. As protein: CASSSQGGTTEAFF.

The genes are TRBV27 and TRBJ1-5; a possible D gene is TRBD1 (5 bases). This CDR3 has 12 amino acids. Germline loops: CDR1 MNHEY, CDR2 SMNVEV (reference sequence). Trimming took off 5 bases at V and 11 bases at J, with 13 bases between the two ends. The CDR3 region is CASSPSGRTQHF. For the CDR3, the DNA is TGTGCCAGCAGTCCCTCAGGGAGGACCCAGCATTTT.

V and J are TRBV2 and TRBJ2-5; TRBD1 is a possible D gene (7 bases). The CDR3 extends over 15 amino acids. Per germline, CDR1 SNHLY and CDR2 FYNNEI. Trimming left V 6 bases short and J 2 bases short, with 16 bases between. CDR3: CASRQGGGLQETQYF. CDR3 DNA: TGTGCCAGCAGGCAAGGAGGGGGCCTACAAGAGACCCAGTACTTC.

Remarks on this clone: The sample holds other DNA sequences that translate to the same CDR3. This chain links TRBV13 with TRBJ1-1; 7 nucleotides agree with TRBD1. V shed 6 bases and J 2 bases; nucleotides not matched to a gene: 3. Germline V gene sequence: CDR1 PRHDT, CDR2 FYEKMQ (reference sequence). CDR3 length equals 13 residues. CDR3 DNA sequence: TGTGCCAGCAGGAGGACAGGAAACACTGAAGCTTTCTTT. The encoded protein is CASRRTGNTEAFF.

This clone occurred a few times. The chain is built from TRBV5-6 and TRBJ1-2, with TRBD1 identical over 9 bases. Germline loops: CDR1 SGHDT, CDR2 YYEEEE. The CDR3 is 15 residues long. J gave up 4 bases and V 6 bases, and 10 bases lay outside the gene matches. Here the CDR3 reads CASIIRTGVGYGYTF. The CDR3 DNA follows: TGTGCCAGCATCATACGGACAGGGGTCGGCTATGGCTACACCTTC.

Comment on this clone: The sample contains more than one DNA sequence encoding this CDR3. J is TRBJ2-7 and V is TRBV19; D gene uncertain. The ends were cut back, 5 bases at V and 5 bases at J, with 7 bases in the middle. Per the germline V gene, CDR1 is LNHDA and CDR2 is SQIVND (reference sequence). CDR3 length: 11 amino acids. CDR3 in DNA: TGTGCCAGTAGTGACCGGGACGAGCAGTACTTC. This encodes CASSDRDEQYF. The variable domain in full, completed from reference TRBV19 and TRBJ2-7, reads DGGITQSPKYLFRKEGQNVTLSCEQNLNHDAMYWYRQDPGQGLRLIYYSQIVNDFQKGDIAEGYSVSREKKESFPLTVTSAQKNPTAFYLCASSDRDEQYFGPGTRLTVT.

The gene calls are TRBV24-1 and TRBJ2-2, with 8 bases identical to TRBD1. In germline, CDR1 is KGHDR, CDR2 SFDVKD. The CDR3 is made up of 17 amino acids. V dropped 6 bases and J dropped 2; count of bases not matched to a gene: 10. This chain's CDR3 is CATSWDRPQTNTGELFF. The CDR3 nucleotides read TGTGCCACCAGTTGGGACAGGCCCCAAACCAACACCGGGGAGCTGTTTTTT.

This clone was detected once. V is TRBV13 and J is TRBJ2-1, with a weak D call TRBD2 (5 bases). The germline V gene has CDR1 PRHDT and CDR2 FYEKMQ (reference sequence). V lost 3 bases and J lost 4, with 7 bases in between. CDR3 length: 13 residues. The CDR3, as DNA: TGTGCCAGCAGCTTGGGGAGTTACAATGAGCAGTTCTTC. It yields the protein CASSLGSYNEQFF.

The chain links TRBV5-4 to TRBJ2-2; TRBD2 is a possible D gene (7 bases). The CDR3 totals 15 residues. Germline V CDR1 and CDR2: SGHNT, YYREEE (reference sequence). Trimming cost V 7 bases and J 2 bases, with 15 bases left between them. The DNA for the CDR3 is TGTGCCAGCTCCTGGGGGGGCTTCAACACCGGGGAGCTGTTTTTT. This sequence encodes CASSWGGFNTGELFF.

The V and J genes are TRBV6-5 and TRBJ1-2, with 9 bases matching TRBD1. There are 12 residues in the CDR3. CDR1 is MNHEY and CDR2 is SVGAGI in the germline V gene. V was pared by 7 bases and J by 8 bases, with 5 bases of the junction left unmatched. CDR3 sequence: CASIKTGGGYTF. The CDR3 bases are TGTGCCAGCATCAAAACAGGGGGCGGCTACACCTTC.